Presented here are 2 T cell receptor beta chains from one specimen sequenced in a study of T cell changes during pregnancy in multiple sclerosis. Produced via immunoSEQ multiplex PCR; TCRdb's table is partial and in-frame only. The sample has 90,000 to 120,000 clones, almost 95% seen once. The source material was peripheral blood, sampled before pregnancy. These receptors came from a female donor with multiple sclerosis, enrolled in a pregnancy study.

The V call is TRBV10-2, the J call TRBJ2-7, with no clear D. V lost 5 bases, J lost 5 bases, and 10 bases lay in between. The germline V gene encodes CDR1 WSHSY and CDR2 SAAADI. This CDR3 spans 12 amino acids. DNA of the CDR3: TGCGCCAGCAGTCTACGTAAGAACGAGCAGTACTTC. This codes for CASSLRKNEQYF.

The V and J genes are TRBV6-6 and TRBJ1-1; perhaps TRBD1 as D (5 bases). CDR1 is MNHNY, CDR2 SVGAGI, per germline (reference sequence). Trimming stripped 4 bases from V and 6 bases from J, with 12 bases between. This CDR3 has 13 residues. CDR3 loop: CASSFATGSEAFF. CDR3 coding DNA: TGTGCCAGCAGTTTCGCTACAGGTTCTGAAGCTTTCTTT.